These 18 T cell receptor beta chains were sequenced from one sample in a study of cytomegalovirus exposure and HLA in healthy donors. Repertoires were generated with immunoSEQ multiplex PCR, while TCRdb's copy carries only in-frame clones and drops some. The table lists roughly 80,000 clones, 94% of them singletons, with more than 2% in the top ten. The sequenced material came from PBMCs. These receptor sequences come from a woman aged 18-30 years in good health and CMV-seronegative.

In this sample, this clone turned up a few times. This chain links TRBV2 with TRBJ2-7, with TRBD1 matching 7 bases. Germline loops: CDR1 SNHLY, CDR2 FYNNEI. The CDR3 has 13 amino acids. The V and J ends lost 4 bases and 2 bases, in that order; junction bases with no gene match: 2. CDR3 bases: TGTGCCAGCAGTGGACAGGGAGCCTACGAGCAGTACTTC. Translating it yields CASSGQGAYEQYF.

This clone appeared a single time. The chain joins TRBV27 to TRBJ2-1; possible D gene TRBD2, 5 bases. This CDR3 spans 12 amino acids. Germline CDR1 reads MNHEY; CDR2 reads SMNVEV (reference sequence). The germline V and J ends were trimmed by 4 bases and 6 bases, with 7 bases remaining between them. For the CDR3, the DNA is TGTGCCAGCAGTTCTAGCATCAATGAGCAGTTCTTC. Translation: CASSSSINEQFF.

The CDR3 region has the DNA TGTGCCAGCAGTGATTCTAGGACAGGGGGCGTCTATGGCTACACCTTC. This codes for CASSDSRTGGVYGYTF. This chain links TRBV25-1 with TRBJ1-2; 11 bases fit TRBD1. CDR1 and CDR2 from the germline V gene are MGHDK and SYGVNS. After removal of 3 bases from V and 4 bases from J, the junction contained 7 bases not matched to a gene. CDR3 length: 16 amino acids.

The V gene is TRBV19, the J gene TRBJ2-2; the D gene is possibly TRBD2 (5 bases). Trimming removed 4 bases at V and 6 bases at J, with 12 bases between. The CDR3 contains 14 residues. Looked up from germline, CDR1 is LNHDA and CDR2 is SQIVND (reference sequence). CDR3 residues: CASSREPLAGELFF. The DNA of the CDR3 is TGTGCCAGTAGTAGGGAGCCCCTAGCCGGGGAGCTGTTTTTT.

This chain uses TRBV2 with TRBJ2-3, with D possibly TRBD1 on 5 matching bases. Trimming removed 8 bases at V and 0 bases at J, with 12 bases between. The length of the CDR3 is 14 residues. The germline V gene encodes CDR1 SNHLY and CDR2 FYNNEI. The CDR3 is CASGQTPSTDTQYF. Here the CDR3 DNA reads TGTGCCAGCGGACAAACCCCTAGCACAGATACGCAGTATTTT.

This chain links TRBV18 with TRBJ2-1; 8 bases agree with TRBD2. The CDR3 runs 16 residues. In germline, CDR1 is KGHSH, CDR2 LQKENI. J gave up 6 bases and V 1 base, and 8 bases lay outside the gene matches. CDR3 region: CASSPLGLERGNEQFF. CDR3 DNA sequence: TGTGCCAGCTCACCACTGGGACTAGAGAGGGGCAATGAGCAGTTCTTC. The full variable domain, rest sourced from reference TRBV18 and TRBJ2-1, is NAGVMQNPRHLVRRRGQEARLRCSPMKGHSHVYWYRQLPEEGLKFMVYLQKENIIDESGMPKERFSAEFPKEGPSILRIQQVVRGDSAAYFCASSPLGLERGNEQFFGPGTRLTVL.

This chain links TRBV11-1 with TRBJ2-7, with 7 bases identical to TRBD1. Trimming cost V 3 bases and J 6 bases; bases outside gene matches: 5. Germline V CDR1 and CDR2: SGHAT, FQDESV (reference sequence). The CDR3 runs 13 residues. DNA for the CDR3: TGTGCCAGCAGCTTCAGTAGGGGGCGCGAGCAGTACTTC. It yields the protein CASSFSRGREQYF. Combining the CDR3 with reference TRBV11-1 and TRBJ2-7 gives the whole variable domain EAEVAQSPRYKITEKSQAVAFWCDPISGHATLYWYRQILGQGPELLVQFQDESVVDDSQLPKDRFSAERLKGVDSTLKIQPAELGDSAMYLCASSFSRGREQYFGPGTRLTVT.

The J gene is TRBJ2-3, the V gene TRBV5-4, with TRBD2 identical over 13 bases. Germline CDR1 and CDR2: SGHNT and YYREEE (reference sequence). The CDR3 spans 14 residues. Germline trimming cut 4 bases from V and 10 bases from J; bases unmatched to any gene: 6. CDR3 in DNA: TGTGCCAGCAGCCCGGGACTAGCGGGAAGGGCGCAGTATTTT. Translated: CASSPGLAGRAQYF. The complete variable domain, with remaining parts taken from reference TRBV5-4 and TRBJ2-3, reads ETGVTQSPTHLIKTRGQQVTLRCSSQSGHNTVSWYQQALGQGPQFIFQYYREEENGRGNFPPRFSGLQFPNYSSELNVNALELDDSALYLCASSPGLAGRAQYFGPGTRLTVL.

This clone was counted once. V and J are TRBV7-3 and TRBJ2-1; 7 bases are shared with TRBD2. The CDR3 has 15 amino acids. V was pared by 5 bases and J by 10 bases, with 14 bases of the junction left unmatched. Germline assignment: CDR1 SGHTA and CDR2 FQGTGA. The CDR3 DNA follows: TGTGCCAGCAGCCCGCAGTTGGGGGAGGGCCACGAGCAGTTCTTC. Its protein is CASSPQLGEGHEQFF.

The DNA for the CDR3 is TGTGCCAGCAGCGATGACAGGGCTAACTATGGCTACACCTTC. As protein: CASSDDRANYGYTF. This sequence joins TRBV7-3 and TRBJ1-2; 7 bases agree with TRBD1. CDR3 length: 14 amino acids. Looked up from germline, CDR1 is SGHTA and CDR2 is FQGTGA. V dropped 5 bases and J dropped 0; count of bases not matched to a gene: 3.

The J gene is TRBJ2-5, the V gene TRBV4-1, with TRBD1 identical over 8 bases. Looked up from germline, CDR1 is MGHRA and CDR2 is YSYEKL. Trimming took 0 bases from V and 5 from J; bases not matched to a gene: 5. There are 15 residues in the CDR3. The CDR3 here is CASSQEQGEWETQYF. Written as DNA, the CDR3 is TGCGCCAGCAGCCAAGAACAGGGGGAGTGGGAGACCCAGTACTTC.

The chain employs TRBV30 and TRBJ2-3; 9 positions agree with TRBD2. CDR3 length equals 17 residues. Losses at the gene ends were 0 bases for V and 6 bases for J; bases not matched to a gene: 13. In germline, CDR1 is GTSNPN, CDR2 SVGIG (reference sequence). The CDR3 DNA is TGTGCCTGGAGTGTAACGTCCGGCGGGAGGGCCTGGGATACGCAGTATTTT. Its translation: CAWSVTSGGRAWDTQYF.

The rearrangement joins TRBV19 to TRBJ1-2, with 7 bases identical to TRBD1. CDR1 is LNHDA, CDR2 SQIVND, per germline (reference sequence). The CDR3 is 15 residues long. The J segment lost 4 bases and the V segment lost 4 bases, leaving 9 bases of the junction unmatched. CDR3 amino acids: CASSSRTGASYGYTF. CDR3 DNA sequence: TGTGCCAGTAGTAGCCGGACAGGAGCTTCCTATGGCTACACCTTC.

V gene TRBV27 combines with J gene TRBJ1-5; D is unresolved. The V end was cut by 5 bases, the J end by 4 bases, with 15 bases between. The germline V gene has CDR1 MNHEY and CDR2 SMNVEV (reference sequence). This CDR3 region has 15 residues. CDR3 coding DNA: TGTGCCAGCAGTACCAGCACTGGAGGAAATCAGCCCCAGCATTTT. Translating it yields CASSTSTGGNQPQHF.

The chain is built from TRBV2 and TRBJ2-1; 7 nucleotides agree with TRBD1. V lost 7 bases, J lost 5 bases, and 5 bases stayed unmatched. The CDR3 is 13 amino acids. Germline CDR1 reads SNHLY; CDR2 reads FYNNEI. The CDR3 loop reads CASKGATNNEQFF. The CDR3 DNA sequence: TGTGCCAGCAAGGGGGCGACTAACAATGAGCAGTTCTTC.

The V gene is TRBV11-3, the J gene TRBJ2-2; perhaps TRBD2 as D (6 bases). Germline V gives CDR1 SGHNT, CDR2 YENEEA. The V gene lost 5 bases and the J gene lost 5 bases, with 9 bases spanning the gap. This CDR3 has 13 amino acids. The CDR3 region has the DNA TGTGCCAGCAGCCCCCGGGGGACCGGGGAGCTGTTTTTT. This gives the protein CASSPRGTGELFF.

The chain couples TRBV30 to TRBJ2-1; TRBD2 agrees at 7 bases. V lost 4 bases to trimming and J lost 7 bases; unmatched junction nucleotides: 4. Germline V gene lookup returns CDR1 GTSNPN and CDR2 SVGIG (reference sequence). The CDR3 runs 12 residues. The CDR3 DNA follows: TGTGCCTGGACCCCCGGGGGGAATGAGCAGTTCTTC. Its protein is CAWTPGGNEQFF.

The gene calls are TRBV7-2 and TRBJ2-3; 10 nucleotides align to TRBD2. The CDR3 is 16 amino acids. Germline lookup yields CDR1 SGHTA and CDR2 FQGNSA. The trim removed 6 bases at V and 0 bases at J, leaving 6 bases unmatched. This CDR3 is CASRLLLAGSTDTQYF. The DNA of the CDR3 is TGTGCCAGCAGACTCCTACTAGCGGGGAGCACAGATACGCAGTATTTT.